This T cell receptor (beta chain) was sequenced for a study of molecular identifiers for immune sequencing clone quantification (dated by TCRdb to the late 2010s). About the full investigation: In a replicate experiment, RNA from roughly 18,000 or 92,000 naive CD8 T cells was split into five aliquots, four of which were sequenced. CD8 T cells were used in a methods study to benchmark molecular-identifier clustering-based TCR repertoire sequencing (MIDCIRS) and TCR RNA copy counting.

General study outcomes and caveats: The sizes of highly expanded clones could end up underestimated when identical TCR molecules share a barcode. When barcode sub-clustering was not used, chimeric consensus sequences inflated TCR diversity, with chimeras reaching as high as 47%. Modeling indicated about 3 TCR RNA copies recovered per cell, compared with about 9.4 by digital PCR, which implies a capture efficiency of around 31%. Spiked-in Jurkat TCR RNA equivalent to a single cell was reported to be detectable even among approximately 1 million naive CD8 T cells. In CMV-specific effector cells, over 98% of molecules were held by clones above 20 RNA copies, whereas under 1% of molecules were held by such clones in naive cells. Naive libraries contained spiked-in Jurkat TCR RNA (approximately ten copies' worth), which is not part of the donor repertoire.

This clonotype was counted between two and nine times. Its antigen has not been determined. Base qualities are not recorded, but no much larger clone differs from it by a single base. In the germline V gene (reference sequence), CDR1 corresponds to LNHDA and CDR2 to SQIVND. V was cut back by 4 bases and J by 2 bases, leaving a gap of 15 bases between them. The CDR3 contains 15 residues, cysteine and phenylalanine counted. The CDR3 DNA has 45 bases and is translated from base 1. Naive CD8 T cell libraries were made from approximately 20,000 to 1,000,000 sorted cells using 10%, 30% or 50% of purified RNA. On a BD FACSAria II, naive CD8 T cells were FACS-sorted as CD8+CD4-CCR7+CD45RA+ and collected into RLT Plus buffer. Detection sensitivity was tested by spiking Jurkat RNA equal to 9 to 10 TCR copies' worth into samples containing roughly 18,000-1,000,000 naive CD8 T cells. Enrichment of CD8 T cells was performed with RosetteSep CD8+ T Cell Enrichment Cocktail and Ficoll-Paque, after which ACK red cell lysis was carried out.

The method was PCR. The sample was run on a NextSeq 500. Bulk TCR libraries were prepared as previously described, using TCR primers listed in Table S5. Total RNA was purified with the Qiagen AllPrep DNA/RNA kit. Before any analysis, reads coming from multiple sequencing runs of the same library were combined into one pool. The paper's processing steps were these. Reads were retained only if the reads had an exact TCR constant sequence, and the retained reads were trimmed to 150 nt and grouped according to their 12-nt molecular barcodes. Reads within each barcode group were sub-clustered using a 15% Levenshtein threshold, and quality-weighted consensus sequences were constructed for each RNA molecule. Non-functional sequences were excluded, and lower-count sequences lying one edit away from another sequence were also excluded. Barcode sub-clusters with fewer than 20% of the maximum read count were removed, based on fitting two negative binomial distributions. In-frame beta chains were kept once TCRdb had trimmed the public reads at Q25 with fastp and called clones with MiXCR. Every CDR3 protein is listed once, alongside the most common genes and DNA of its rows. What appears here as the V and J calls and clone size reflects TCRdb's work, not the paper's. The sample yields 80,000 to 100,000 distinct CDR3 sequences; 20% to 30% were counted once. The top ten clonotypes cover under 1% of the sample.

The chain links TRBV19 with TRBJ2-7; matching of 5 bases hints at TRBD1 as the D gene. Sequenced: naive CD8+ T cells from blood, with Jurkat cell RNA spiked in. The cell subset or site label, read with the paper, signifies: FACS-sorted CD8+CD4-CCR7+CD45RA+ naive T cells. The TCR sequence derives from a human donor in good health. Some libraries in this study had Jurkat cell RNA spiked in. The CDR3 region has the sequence CASSNGQGLTYEQYF. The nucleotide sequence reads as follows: TGTGCCAGTAGTAACGGGCAGGGCCTTACCTACGAGCAGTACTTC.